This TCR beta chain is drawn from a study of blood T cell repertoires in COVID-19. Turning to the study itself: Specimens from acute and convalescent COVID-19 originated in the United States, Italy and Spain. In each case, the material was cDNA or gDNA derived from T cells, B-cell-depleted T cells, or PBMCs.

This CDR3 region has 19 residues. The trim removed 3 bases at V and 0 bases at J, leaving 6 bases unmatched. Germline V gene lookup returns CDR1 SGDLS and CDR2 YYNGEE. Cohorts were based on clinical histories the participants reported. Symptom resolution, clearance, or two negative PCRs marked the recovered donors of Cohort 3. The table came from immunoSEQ multiplex PCR; TCRdb's copy has only in-frame clones and leaves some out. The sample holds about 150,000 clones, around four fifths seen once. The source of this sequence is a woman aged 40 to 49 who had recovered from COVID-19. This chain links TRBV9 with TRBJ2-1; 16 nucleotides match TRBD2. Sequenced sample: PBMCs or T cells enriched from blood (not recorded which). The CDR3 sequence is CASSAGLAGGASSYNEQFF. Here the CDR3 DNA reads TGTGCCAGCAGCGCGGGACTAGCGGGAGGGGCCAGCTCCTACAATGAGCAGTTCTTC.